This T cell receptor beta chain was captured by sequencing in a study of sequential checkpoint blockade in melanoma. Study context: Randomization was 1:1 between first-line nivolumab→ipilimumab and ipilimumab→nivolumab. Maintenance nivolumab came after either treatment sequence.

This sample's treatment: randomized to nivolumab then ipilimumab (arm A) or the reverse (arm B). No patient had prior DNA-damaging chemotherapy. PBMC sorting kept live CD3+CD8+ cells without CD19 or CD56. The data were produced by immunoSEQ multiplex PCR, yet TCRdb's version contains in-frame clones alone and is incomplete. The repertoire consists of about 21,000 clones, with approximately 80% occurring once and the leading ten covering over 9%. V was pared by 1 base and J by 2 bases, with 15 bases between. Germline V gene data show CDR1 as MDHEN and CDR2 as SYDVKM. CDR3 length: 17 residues. The chain carries TRBV28 and TRBJ1-5; no clear D gene. Sequenced here: CD8+ T cells sorted from blood (inferred from file names), sampled from a patient given nivolumab and ipilimumab in sequence. The TCR was taken from a human donor with melanoma. CDR3 amino acids: CASSLSTHRRGNQPQHF. In nucleotides, the CDR3 is TGTGCCAGCAGTTTATCGACCCATCGGAGGGGCAATCAGCCCCAGCATTTT.